These T cell receptor beta chains were read from a single sample in a study of T cells expressing NK-cell markers. TCRdb reprocessed the 5' RACE reads, keeping one entry per CDR3 protein, no DNA. The sample has about 390,000 distinct CDR3 sequences. Sequencing input: blood T cells: a sorted CD56 or NKG2C T cell subset, CD4+ or CD8+ T cells, or bulk PBMC T cells (not recorded which). The receptors originated from a woman aged 45-60 years in good health. The CDR3 runs from the conserved cysteine through the conserved F or W.

J gene: TRBJ2-2
CDR3 length: 14
V gene: TRBV10-3
CDR3 protein: CAISESSLAGELFF

J gene: TRBJ2-2
CDR3 length: 15
V gene: TRBV20-1
CDR3 protein: CSATTGTVNTGELFF

J gene: TRBJ2-7
CDR3 length: 14
V gene: TRBV20-1
CDR3 protein: CSARSSLGAYEQYF

J gene: TRBJ2-3
CDR3 length: 14
V gene: TRBV5-1
CDR3 protein: CASTGGNLGDTQYF

J gene: TRBJ2-3
CDR3 length: 16
V gene: TRBV19
CDR3 protein: CGTHPGSNWGTDTQYF

J gene: TRBJ1-1
CDR3 length: 15
V gene: TRBV2
CDR3 protein: CASSEAAWAHTEAFF

J gene: TRBJ1-2
CDR3 length: 14
V gene: TRBV27
CDR3 protein: CASSELPGSYGYTF

J gene: TRBJ2-3
CDR3 length: 16
V gene: TRBV18
CDR3 protein: CASSPLTSAAVDTQYF

J gene: TRBJ2-1
CDR3 length: 16
V gene: TRBV20-1
CDR3 protein: CSARRTSGSWYNEQFF

J gene: TRBJ2-3
CDR3 length: 17
V gene: TRBV5-5
CDR3 protein: CASSLESLAGEADTQYF

J gene: TRBJ2-1
CDR3 length: 13
V gene: TRBV25-1
CDR3 protein: CASSRPPYNEQFF

J gene: TRBJ2-6
CDR3 length: 15
V gene: TRBV18
CDR3 protein: CASSRQGVGANVLTF

J gene: TRBJ2-3
CDR3 length: 16
V gene: TRBV18
CDR3 protein: CASSPLPQGGTDTQYF

J gene: TRBJ2-1
CDR3 length: 11
V gene: TRBV12-3/TRBV12-4
CDR3 protein: CAVGTSHEQFF

J gene: TRBJ1-4
CDR3 length: 13
V gene: TRBV20-1
CDR3 protein: CSAGGQGGEKLFF

J gene: TRBJ2-3
CDR3 length: 16
V gene: TRBV12-3/TRBV12-4
CDR3 protein: CASTPPGLAGIDTQYF

J gene: TRBJ2-7
CDR3 length: 15
V gene: TRBV6-1
CDR3 protein: CASSVGTGGNDEQYF

J gene: TRBJ1-2
CDR3 length: 13
V gene: TRBV20-1
CDR3 protein: CSARRGTDYGYTF

J gene: TRBJ2-1
CDR3 length: 19
V gene: TRBV7-9
CDR3 protein: CASSLVGRAGGSLYNEQFF

J gene: TRBJ1-2
CDR3 length: 15
V gene: TRBV5-1
CDR3 protein: CASSFGGDSYYGYTF

J gene: TRBJ2-1
CDR3 length: 16
V gene: TRBV7-6
CDR3 protein: CASSRLLAGGDNEQFF

J gene: TRBJ2-7
CDR3 length: 14
V gene: TRBV6-6
CDR3 protein: CASKLGQGLYEQYF

J gene: TRBJ2-3
CDR3 length: 14
V gene: TRBV5-1
CDR3 protein: CASSFRGGTDTQYF

J gene: TRBJ2-5
CDR3 length: 13
V gene: TRBV14
CDR3 protein: CASSQGWKETQYF

J gene: TRBJ2-5
CDR3 length: 14
V gene: TRBV7-9
CDR3 protein: CASSPFGTQETQYF

J gene: TRBJ2-5
CDR3 length: 15
V gene: TRBV7-7
CDR3 protein: CASSLGGLAQETQYF

J gene: TRBJ1-4
CDR3 length: 12
V gene: TRBV19
CDR3 protein: CASGGLGEKLFF

J gene: TRBJ2-3
CDR3 length: 16
V gene: TRBV5-1
CDR3 protein: CASSPRQGSGTDTQYF

J gene: TRBJ1-2
CDR3 length: 13
V gene: TRBV29-1
CDR3 protein: CSVEDLDSYGYTF

J gene: TRBJ1-4
CDR3 length: 15
V gene: TRBV7-2
CDR3 protein: CASSLQAGSDEKLFF

J gene: TRBJ1-1
CDR3 length: 14
V gene: TRBV10-3
CDR3 protein: CASRRDRQNTEAFF

J gene: TRBJ1-5
CDR3 length: 15
V gene: TRBV18
CDR3 protein: CASSPWDRGNQPQHF

J gene: TRBJ2-3
CDR3 length: 17
V gene: TRBV20-1
CDR3 protein: CSARGFSGRSNTDTQYF

J gene: TRBJ2-3
CDR3 length: 18
V gene: TRBV12-3/TRBV12-4
CDR3 protein: CASSLRRPETTSTDTQYF

J gene: TRBJ2-7
CDR3 length: 13
V gene: TRBV7-6
CDR3 protein: CASSSTTLGEQYF

J gene: TRBJ2-1
CDR3 length: 17
V gene: TRBV29-1
CDR3 protein: CSVEGLRDRSSYNEQFF

J gene: TRBJ2-3
CDR3 length: 15
V gene: TRBV5-1
CDR3 protein: CASSSGGASTDTQYF

J gene: TRBJ2-1
CDR3 length: 14
V gene: TRBV20-1
CDR3 protein: CSAAPRGGLYEQFF

J gene: TRBJ2-1
CDR3 length: 17
V gene: TRBV5-1
CDR3 protein: CASSLLAGGHFQNEQFF

J gene: TRBJ1-1
CDR3 length: 13
V gene: TRBV4-1
CDR3 protein: CASSQDKVAEAFF

J gene: TRBJ2-2
CDR3 length: 16
V gene: TRBV7-6
CDR3 protein: CASSSPGLALTGELFF

J gene: TRBJ2-4
CDR3 length: 17
V gene: TRBV11-2
CDR3 protein: CASSLVAAGGIGVIQYF